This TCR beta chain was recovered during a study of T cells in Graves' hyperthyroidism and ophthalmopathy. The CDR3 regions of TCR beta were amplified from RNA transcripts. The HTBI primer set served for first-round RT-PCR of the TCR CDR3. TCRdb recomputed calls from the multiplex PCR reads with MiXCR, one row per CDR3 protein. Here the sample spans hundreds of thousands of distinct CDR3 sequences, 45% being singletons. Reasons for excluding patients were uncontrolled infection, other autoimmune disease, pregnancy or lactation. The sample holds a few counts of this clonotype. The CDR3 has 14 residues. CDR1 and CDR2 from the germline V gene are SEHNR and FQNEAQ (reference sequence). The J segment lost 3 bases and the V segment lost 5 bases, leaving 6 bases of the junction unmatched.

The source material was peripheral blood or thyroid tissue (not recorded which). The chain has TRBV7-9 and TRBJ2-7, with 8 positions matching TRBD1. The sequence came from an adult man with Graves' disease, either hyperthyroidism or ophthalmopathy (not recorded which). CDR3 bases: TGTGCCAGCAGCCAGACAGGGGATCGCTACGAGCAGTACTTC. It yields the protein CASSQTGDRYEQYF.